This TCR beta chain was sequenced during a study of glioma-infiltrating T cells. Using RNA template, CDR3s of TCR alpha and beta were amplified with iRepertoire arm-PCR. TCRdb fed the multiplex PCR reads into MiXCR, producing one record per CDR3 protein. Of approximately 190,000 distinct CDR3 sequences in the sample, around 30% are singletons; the top ten hold 20% to 25%. This CDR3 is built from 14 residues. V gave up 2 bases and J gave up 4 bases, with 14 bases separating them. Germline values: CDR1 GTSNPN, CDR2 SVGIG (reference sequence). The sequenced sample consisted of glioma tissue, nonneoplastic brain tissue, or PBMCs (not recorded which). The receptor was derived from a human donor with low-grade glioma or glioblastoma, undergoing nonglioma brain surgery, or in good health (not recorded which). The chain combines TRBV30 with TRBJ1-1, with TRBD1 as a possible D gene (6 bases). The CDR3 spells CAWSLGGGGTEAFF. The DNA for the CDR3 is TGTGCCTGGAGTCTGGGGGGCGGAGGCACTGAAGCTTTCTTT.